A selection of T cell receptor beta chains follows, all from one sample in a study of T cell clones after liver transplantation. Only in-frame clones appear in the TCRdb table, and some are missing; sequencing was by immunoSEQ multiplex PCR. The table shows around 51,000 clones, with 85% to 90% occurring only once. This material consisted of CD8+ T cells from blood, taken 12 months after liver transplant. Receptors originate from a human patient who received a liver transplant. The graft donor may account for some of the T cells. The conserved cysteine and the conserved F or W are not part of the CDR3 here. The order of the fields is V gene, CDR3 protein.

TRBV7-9 ASSQTTGDINEAF
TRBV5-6 ASSSSPPYEQY
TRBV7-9 ASSLIGRRYTGELF
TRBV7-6 ASSSGQGRNEQF
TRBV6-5 ASSLRPGGTYEQY
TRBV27 ASSLGGGGSTEAF
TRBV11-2 ASSITRDEQY
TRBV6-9 ASSYRTGSLGNTIY
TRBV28 ASSLGGQGIQPQH
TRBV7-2 ASSLGTDYGYT